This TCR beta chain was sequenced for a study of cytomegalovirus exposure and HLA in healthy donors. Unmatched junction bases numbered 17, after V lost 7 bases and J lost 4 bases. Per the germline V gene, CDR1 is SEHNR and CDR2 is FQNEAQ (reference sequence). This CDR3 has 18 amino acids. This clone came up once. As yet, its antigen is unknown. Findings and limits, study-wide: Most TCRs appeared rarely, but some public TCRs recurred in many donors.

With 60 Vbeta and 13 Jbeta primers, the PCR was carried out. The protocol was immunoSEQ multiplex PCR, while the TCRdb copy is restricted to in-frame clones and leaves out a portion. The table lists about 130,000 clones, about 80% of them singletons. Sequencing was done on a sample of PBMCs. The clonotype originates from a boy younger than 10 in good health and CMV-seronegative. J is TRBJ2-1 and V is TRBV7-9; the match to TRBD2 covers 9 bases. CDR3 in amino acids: CASIPRASGVPSYNEQFF. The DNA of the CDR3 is TGTGCCAGCATCCCGAGGGCTAGCGGGGTCCCTTCGTACAATGAGCAGTTCTTC.